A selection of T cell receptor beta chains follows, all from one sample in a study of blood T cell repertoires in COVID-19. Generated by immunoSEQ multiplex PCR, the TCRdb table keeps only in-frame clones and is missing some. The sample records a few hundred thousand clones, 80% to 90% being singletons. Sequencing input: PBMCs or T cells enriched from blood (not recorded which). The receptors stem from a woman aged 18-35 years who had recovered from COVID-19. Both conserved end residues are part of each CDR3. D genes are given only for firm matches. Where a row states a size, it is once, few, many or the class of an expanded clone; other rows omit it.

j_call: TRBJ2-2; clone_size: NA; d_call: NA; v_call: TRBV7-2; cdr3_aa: CASSLFPNTGELFF; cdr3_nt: TGTGCCAGCAGCTTATTTCCTAACACCGGGGAGCTGTTTTTT
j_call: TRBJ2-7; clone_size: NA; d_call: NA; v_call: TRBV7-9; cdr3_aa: CASSLGQGISYEQYF; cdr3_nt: TGTGCCAGCAGCTTAGGGCAGGGGATCTCCTACGAGCAGTACTTC
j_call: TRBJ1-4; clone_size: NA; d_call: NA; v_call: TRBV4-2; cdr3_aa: CASSHLAYISNEKLFF; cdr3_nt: TGTGCCAGCAGCCACCTTGCTTACATTAGCAATGAAAAACTGTTTTTT
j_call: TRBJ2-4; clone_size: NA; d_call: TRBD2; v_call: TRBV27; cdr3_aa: CASSFRGLGGIQYF; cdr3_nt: TGTGCCAGCAGTTTTCGGGGGTTGGGGGGGATTCAGTACTTC
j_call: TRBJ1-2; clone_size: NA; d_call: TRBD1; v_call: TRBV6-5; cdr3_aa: CASSLGTGVYGYTF; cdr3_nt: TGTGCCAGCAGCCTCGGAACAGGGGTCTATGGCTACACCTTC
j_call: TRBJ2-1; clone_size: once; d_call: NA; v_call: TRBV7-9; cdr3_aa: CASSSMGGKQFF; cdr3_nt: TGTGCCAGCAGCTCTATGGGGGGAAAGCAGTTCTTC
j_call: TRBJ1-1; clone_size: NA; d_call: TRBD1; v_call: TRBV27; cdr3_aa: CASSYSQTGATEAFF; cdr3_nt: TGTGCCAGCAGTTATTCGCAGACAGGGGCCACTGAAGCTTTCTTT
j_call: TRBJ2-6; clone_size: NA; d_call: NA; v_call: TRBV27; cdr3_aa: CASSQGYGANVLTF; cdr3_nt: TGTGCCAGCAGCCAGGGTTATGGGGCCAACGTCCTGACTTTC
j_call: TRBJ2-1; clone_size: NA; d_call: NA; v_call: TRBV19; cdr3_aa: CASSIVSGGEQFF; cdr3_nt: TGTGCCAGTAGTATAGTTTCGGGGGGCGAGCAGTTCTTC
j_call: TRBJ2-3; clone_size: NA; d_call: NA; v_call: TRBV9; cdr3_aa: CASSPQTRGDSDTQYF; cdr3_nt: TGTGCCAGCAGCCCCCAGACTAGAGGGGACTCAGATACGCAGTATTTT
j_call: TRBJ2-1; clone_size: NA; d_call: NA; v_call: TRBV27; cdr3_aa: CASSSFKGRSGPSELYNEQFF; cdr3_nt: TGTGCCAGCAGTTCATTCAAGGGGCGAAGCGGGCCATCAGAATTATACAATGAGCAGTTCTTC
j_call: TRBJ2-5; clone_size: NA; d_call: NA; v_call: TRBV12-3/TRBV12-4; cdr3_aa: CASSTVGATQYF; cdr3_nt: TGTGCCAGCAGCACGGTAGGGGCTACCCAGTACTTC
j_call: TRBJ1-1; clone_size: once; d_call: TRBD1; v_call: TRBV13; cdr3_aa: CASSLLQGVMDEAFF; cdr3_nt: TGTGCCAGCAGCTTATTACAGGGGGTTATGGATGAAGCTTTCTTT
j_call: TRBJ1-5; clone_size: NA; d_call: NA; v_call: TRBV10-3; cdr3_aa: CAISDLAGQPQHF; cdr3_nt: TGTGCCATCAGTGACTTGGCGGGCCAGCCCCAGCATTTT
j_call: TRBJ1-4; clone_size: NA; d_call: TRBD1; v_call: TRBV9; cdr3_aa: CASSVASGQGIEKLFF; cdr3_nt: TGTGCCAGCAGCGTAGCCTCTGGACAGGGGATTGAAAAACTGTTTTTT
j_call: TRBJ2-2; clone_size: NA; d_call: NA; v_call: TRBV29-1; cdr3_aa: CSVLPAFTGELFF; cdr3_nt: TGCAGCGTTTTACCAGCGTTCACCGGGGAGCTGTTTTTT
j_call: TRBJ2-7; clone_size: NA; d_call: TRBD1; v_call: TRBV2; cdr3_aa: CASSARDRGYEQYF; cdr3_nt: TGTGCCAGCAGCGCTAGGGACAGGGGATACGAGCAGTACTTC
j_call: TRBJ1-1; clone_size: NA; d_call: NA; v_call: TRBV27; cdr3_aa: CAIQVGPNTEAFF; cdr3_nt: TGTGCCATACAAGTGGGGCCGAACACTGAAGCTTTCTTT
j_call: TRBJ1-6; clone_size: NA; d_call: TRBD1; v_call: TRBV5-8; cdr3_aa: CASSPGTGGASPLHF; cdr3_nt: TGTGCCAGCAGCCCCGGGACAGGGGGCGCTTCACCCCTCCACTTT
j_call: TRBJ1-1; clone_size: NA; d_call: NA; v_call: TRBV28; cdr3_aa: CASSTAGVNTEAFF; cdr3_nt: TGTGCCAGCAGTACGGCGGGGGTAAACACTGAAGCTTTCTTT
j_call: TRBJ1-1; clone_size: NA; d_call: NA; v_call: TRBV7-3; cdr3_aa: CASSLTQGGTNTEAFF; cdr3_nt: TGTGCCAGCAGCTTAACACAGGGTGGCACGAACACTGAAGCTTTCTTT
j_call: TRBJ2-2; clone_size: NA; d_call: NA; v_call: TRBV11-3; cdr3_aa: CASSLQAGASGELFF; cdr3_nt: TGTGCCAGCAGCTTACAAGCGGGCGCGTCCGGGGAGCTGTTTTTT
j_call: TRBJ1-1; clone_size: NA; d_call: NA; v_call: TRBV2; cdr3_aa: CASSEGGVNTEAFF; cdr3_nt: TGTGCCAGCAGTGAAGGGGGAGTGAACACTGAAGCTTTCTTT
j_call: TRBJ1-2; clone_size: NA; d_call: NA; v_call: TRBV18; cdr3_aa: CASSPSRTVNNYGYTF; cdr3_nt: TGTGCCAGCTCACCGAGTCGGACAGTGAATAACTATGGCTACACCTTC
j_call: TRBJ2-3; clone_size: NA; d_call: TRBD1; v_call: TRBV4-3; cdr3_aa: CASSQDRGGTDTQYF; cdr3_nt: TGCGCCAGCAGCCAGGACAGGGGCGGCACAGATACGCAGTATTTT
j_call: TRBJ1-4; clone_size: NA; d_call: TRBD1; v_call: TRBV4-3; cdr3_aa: CASSQDSGGREKLFF; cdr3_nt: TGCGCCAGCAGCCAAGATTCAGGGGGCCGTGAAAAACTGTTTTTT
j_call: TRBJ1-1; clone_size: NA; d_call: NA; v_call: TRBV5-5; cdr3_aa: CASSLDYVNTEAFF; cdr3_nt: TGTGCCAGCAGCTTGGATTATGTGAACACTGAAGCTTTCTTT
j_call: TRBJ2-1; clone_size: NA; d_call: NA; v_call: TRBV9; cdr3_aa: CASSVAGRGSYNEQFF; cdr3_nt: TGTGCCAGCAGCGTAGCTGGGCGGGGTTCCTACAATGAGCAGTTCTTC
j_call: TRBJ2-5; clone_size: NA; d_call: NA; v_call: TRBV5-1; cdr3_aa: CASSLGLEETQYF; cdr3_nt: TGCGCCAGCAGCCTAGGACTCGAAGAGACCCAGTACTTC
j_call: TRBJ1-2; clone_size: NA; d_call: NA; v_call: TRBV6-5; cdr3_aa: CASSKTGNGDYGYTF; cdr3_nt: TGTGCCAGCAGTAAAACAGGGAACGGGGACTATGGCTACACCTTC
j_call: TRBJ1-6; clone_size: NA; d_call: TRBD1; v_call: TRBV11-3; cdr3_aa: CASSLGIGQGDSPLHF; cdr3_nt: TGTGCCAGCAGCTTAGGGATCGGACAGGGGGATTCACCCCTCCACTTT
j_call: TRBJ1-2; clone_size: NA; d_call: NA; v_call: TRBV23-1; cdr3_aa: CASSQSSKRATGYTF; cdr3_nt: TGCGCCAGCAGTCAATCGTCCAAGAGGGCCACAGGCTACACCTTC
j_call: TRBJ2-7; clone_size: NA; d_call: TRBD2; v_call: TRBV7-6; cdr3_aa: CASSALTSGSSYEQYF; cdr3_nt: TGTGCCAGCAGCGCCCTGACTAGCGGGAGCTCCTACGAGCAGTACTTC
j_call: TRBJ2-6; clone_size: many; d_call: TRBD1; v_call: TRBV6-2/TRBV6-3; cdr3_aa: CASSATGTGANVLTF; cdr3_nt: TGTGCCAGCAGTGCGACAGGGACTGGGGCCAACGTCCTGACTTTC
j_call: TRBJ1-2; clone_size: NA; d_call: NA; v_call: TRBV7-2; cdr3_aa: CASSLAGRSGYTF; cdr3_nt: TGTGCCAGCAGCTTAGCCGGGAGGAGTGGCTACACCTTC
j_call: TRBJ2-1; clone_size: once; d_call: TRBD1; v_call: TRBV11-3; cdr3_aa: CASSRTGPNEQFF; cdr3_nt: TGTGCCAGCAGCCGGACAGGGCCGAATGAGCAGTTCTTC